This passage covers 6 T cell receptor beta chains from one sample sequenced in a study of Graves' ophthalmopathy and Graves' hyperthyroidism. RNA served as the template for amplifying TCR beta CDR3 regions. Investigators did first-round RT-PCR with HTBI primers, then second-round multiplex PCR. TCRdb re-called the multiplex PCR reads with MiXCR, one entry per CDR3 protein. The sample includes about 200,000 distinct CDR3 sequences, under 30% seen only once; the top ten take approximately 9.1%. Sequences were obtained from peripheral blood. All receptors come from a man between 45 and 60 years old with Graves' ophthalmopathy.

Many counts were recorded for this clonotype. The chain's CDR3 is CASSPWPEGDTDTQYF. CDR3 sequence (DNA): TGTGCCAGCAGTCCCTGGCCCGAAGGGGACACAGATACGCAGTATTTT. The gene calls are TRBV6-1 and TRBJ2-3; D may be TRBD1 (5 bases). V lost 5 bases, J lost 2 bases, and 17 bases lay in between. Germline V gene lookup returns CDR1 MNHNS and CDR2 SASEGT. The CDR3 has 16 residues.

This clonotype was seen at least ten times. V is TRBV5-1 and J is TRBJ2-2; D gene uncertain. The CDR3 is 15 residues long. Germline V gene sequence: CDR1 SGHRS, CDR2 YFSETQ. V was cut by 4 bases and J by 2 bases, with 12 bases left in between. CDR3 amino acids: CASSPRDSNTGELFF. CDR3 DNA: TGCGCCAGCAGCCCGAGAGATTCCAACACCGGGGAGCTGTTTTTT.

This clonotype appeared many times. V gene TRBV10-3 combines with J gene TRBJ2-7, with D possibly being TRBD1 or TRBD2 (7 bases each). This CDR3 is 15 amino acids long. The V end lost 7 bases, the J end lost 2 bases, and 18 bases lay between the germline ends. Germline values: CDR1 ENHRY, CDR2 SYGVKD. The CDR3 coding sequence is TGTGCCATCACTAGCATTCAGGGGGGGACCTACGAGCAGTACTTC. This gives the protein CAITSIQGGTYEQYF.

The rearrangement links TRBV14 to TRBJ1-1; tentatively, D is TRBD1 (5 bases). The CDR3 consists of 14 residues. Trimming took off 1 base at V and 5 bases at J, with 11 bases between the two ends. Germline-derived CDR1 and CDR2 are SGHDN and FVKESK. As DNA, the CDR3 is TGTGCCAGCAGCCAAGTATGGGGGGGGACTGAAGCTTTCTTT. Encoded protein: CASSQVWGGTEAFF.

The gene calls are TRBV2 and TRBJ1-2; a possible D gene is TRBD1 (5 bases). Trimming took 3 bases from V and 6 from J, leaving 11 bases between them. The CDR3 contains 13 residues. The germline gives CDR1 SNHLY, CDR2 FYNNEI. This CDR3 reads CASSDREVNGYTF. The DNA of the CDR3 is TGTGCCAGCAGTGACAGGGAGGTGAATGGCTACACCTTC.

This clonotype was counted many times. The rearrangement uses TRBV24-1 and TRBJ2-5, with D unresolved. The V gene lost 3 bases and the J gene lost 1 base, with 2 bases spanning the gap. The germline V gene has CDR1 KGHDR and CDR2 SFDVKD. This CDR3 spans 12 amino acids. CDR3 amino acids: CATSDRQETQYF. The CDR3 DNA is TGTGCCACCAGTGATCGCCAAGAGACCCAGTACTTC.